This T cell receptor (beta chain) was found in a study of blood T cell repertoires in COVID-19. Background on the study: Donors in the United States, Italy and Spain gave samples during acute or convalescent COVID-19.

Germline V lookup: CDR1 SNHLY, CDR2 FYNNEI. The CDR3 consists of 14 residues. With 4 bases clipped from V and 7 bases from J, the junction kept 5 bases outside the gene matches. This clone has just a few counts. TCRdb keeps only in-frame clones here, not all; method: immunoSEQ multiplex PCR. The sample includes around 200,000 clones, approximately 84% seen only once; the top ten take about 1.9%. Sequencing was performed on peripheral blood. This sequence originates from a man aged 40-55 years with active or convalescent COVID-19. The V and J genes are TRBV2 and TRBJ2-2; TRBD1 agrees at 8 bases. The CDR3 spells CASSVQGVIGELFF. CDR3 DNA sequence: TGTGCCAGCAGTGTACAGGGGGTGATCGGGGAGCTGTTTTTT.